What follows describes a single T cell receptor (beta chain). The antigen is unknown. Clones were sequenced by immunoSEQ multiplex PCR, and TCRdb holds only the in-frame ones, with some missing. The data show approximately 6,600 clones, roughly 98% seen once. The CDR3 is 17 amino acids. V lost 5 bases and J lost 5; bases outside the gene matches: 15. The germline CDR1 and CDR2 sequences are LNHDA and SQIVND (reference sequence). This specimen comes from a study of T cells after posttransplantation cyclophosphamide. General study findings and limits: TRB clonality was highly associated with recipient CMV seropositivity and reactivation. Skin or GI-infiltrating T cells shared few TRB sequences with blood. Donor CD8+ memory clones often dominated recipient blood repertoires at later times.

Peripheral blood was collected from the related graft donor on the marrow donation day. The V call is TRBV19, the J call TRBJ2-1, with 7 bases that match TRBD2. The source is a man in his forties in good health, CMV-negative, and a related stem cell transplant donor. The sequenced sample was memory CD4+ T cells sorted from PBMCs. CDR3 sequence (DNA): TGTGCCAGTAGTCCCCGACCCTGGGAGGGCCGGGACAATGAGCAGTTCTTC. This codes for CASSPRPWEGRDNEQFF.